These 14 T cell receptor beta chains share one sample of origin, sequenced in a study of Ad26.COV2.S vaccination and SARS-CoV-2 variants. Treatment noted: approximately 18 received Ad26.COV2.S at low or high dose, single or two shots; 5 received placebo; per-sample allocation not given. On day 63 after the first injection, vaccine and placebo recipients gave samples. Produced via immunoSEQ multiplex PCR; TCRdb's table is partial and in-frame only. The sample has some 460,000 clones, roughly nine tenths seen once. Source: peripheral blood, taken in a trial of Ad26.COV2.S vaccine versus placebo. The receptors come from a person aged 18-65 years who received the Ad26.COV2.S COVID-19 vaccine or a placebo.

This chain uses TRBV9 with TRBJ2-1; possible D gene TRBD2, 5 bases. The CDR3 consists of 13 residues. Trimming took off 4 bases at V and 4 bases at J, with 9 bases between the two ends. In germline, CDR1 is SGDLS, CDR2 YYNGEE. CDR3 nucleotides: TGTGCCAGCAGCTTCGGACTGTACAATGAGCAGTTCTTC. Encoded protein: CASSFGLYNEQFF. The whole variable domain, filled in from reference TRBV9 and TRBJ2-1, reads DSGVTQTPKHLITATGQRVTLRCSPRSGDLSVYWYQQSLDQGLQFLIQYYNGEERAKGNILERFSAQQFPDLHSELNLSSLELGDSALYFCASSFGLYNEQFFGPGTRLTVL.

The chain links TRBV5-4 to TRBJ2-3; no clear D. V lost 4 bases and J lost 1, with 10 bases in between. The CDR3 consists of 14 residues. Per germline, CDR1 SGHNT and CDR2 YYREEE (reference sequence). This chain's CDR3 is CASSHAPGTDTQYF. The DNA for the CDR3 is TGTGCCAGCAGCCACGCCCCGGGCACAGATACGCAGTATTTT.

The CDR3 reads CASSSGLAGVNTGELFF. For the CDR3, the DNA is TGTGCCAGCAGCAGTGGTTTGGCGGGGGTAAACACCGGGGAGCTGTTTTTT. This rearrangement joins TRBV6-2 or TRBV6-3 to TRBJ2-2; 7 bases align to TRBD2. The V gene end was trimmed by 6 bases and the J gene end by 2 bases; junction bases not matched to a gene: 12. The CDR3 covers 17 residues. Germline V gene data show CDR1 as MNHEY and CDR2 as SVGEGT.

The chain recombines TRBV7-9 with TRBJ2-7; TRBD1 matches at 8 bases. V was clipped by 2 bases and J by 2 bases; unmatched bases: 5. This CDR3 has 15 residues. CDR1 and CDR2 (germline): SEHNR, FQNEAQ (reference sequence). CDR3 loop: CASSLWGTGAYEQYF. CDR3 nucleotide sequence: TGTGCCAGCAGCTTATGGGGGACAGGAGCCTACGAGCAGTACTTC.

The rearrangement uses TRBV11-2 and TRBJ1-6; no reliable D call. Trimming pared 8 bases from V and 0 bases from J, leaving 8 bases between. The CDR3 length is 14 residues. Germline V lookup: CDR1 SGHAT, CDR2 FQNNGV. For the CDR3, the DNA is TGTGCCAGCGGCAAAGACTCCTATAATTCACCCCTCCACTTT. Its translation: CASGKDSYNSPLHF.

The chain uses TRBV7-8 and TRBJ1-1, with TRBD1 as a possible D gene (5 bases). The length of the CDR3 is 15 residues. Germline CDR1 reads SGHVS; CDR2 reads FQNEAQ. V lost 4 bases and J lost 4, with 16 bases in between. CDR3 region: CASSSPWEGTTEAFF. Written as DNA, the CDR3 is TGTGCCAGCAGCTCCCCGTGGGAGGGGACCACTGAAGCTTTCTTT.

The CDR3 is CASSQYKQETQYF. In DNA form, the CDR3 reads TGCGCCAGCAGCCAGTACAAACAAGAGACCCAGTACTTC. This rearrangement joins TRBV4-3 to TRBJ2-5; D is unclear. The V gene's germline CDR1 is LGHNA and CDR2 YSLEER. The V end was cut by 3 bases, the J end by 2 bases, with 7 bases between. This CDR3 comprises 13 residues.

The V call is TRBV6-2 or TRBV6-3, the J call TRBJ1-1; 9 bases are shared with TRBD1. Germline CDR1 MNHEY, CDR2 SVGEGT. The CDR3 is 17 residues long. The junction had 14 bases not matched to a gene; V was cut back by 4 bases and J by 5 bases. The CDR3 DNA is TGTGCCAGCAGTTCTTCCGGGACAGGGAGGTGGAGAACTGAAGCTTTCTTT. Protein sequence: CASSSSGTGRWRTEAFF.

The chain carries TRBV10-3 and TRBJ2-1; TRBD2 aligns across 7 bases. V shed 3 bases, J shed 5 bases, and the junction held 4 bases outside the gene matches. Germline V lookup: CDR1 ENHRY, CDR2 SYGVKD. The CDR3 runs to 14 residues. Here the CDR3 DNA reads TGTGCCATCAGTGACCTCGGGGGGAACAATGAGCAGTTCTTC. This gives the protein CAISDLGGNNEQFF.

The rearrangement joins TRBV29-1 to TRBJ2-7, with 10 bases fitting TRBD1. The CDR3 contains 14 residues. V lost 6 bases and J lost 2; bases outside the gene matches: 7. The germline CDR1 and CDR2 sequences are SQVTM and ANQGSEA. The CDR3 nucleotides are TGCAGCGTGTTCGGACAGGGGGGGGCCTACGAGCAGTACTTC. Translating gives CSVFGQGGAYEQYF.

The chain is built from TRBV27 and TRBJ2-2, with 9 bases fitting TRBD1. V lost 3 bases to trimming and J lost 6 bases; unmatched junction nucleotides: 5. The CDR3 sequence is 15 residues long. The germline V gene has CDR1 MNHEY and CDR2 SMNVEV (reference sequence). CDR3 sequence: CASSLGTGSAGELFF. CDR3 coding DNA: TGTGCCAGCAGTTTGGGGACAGGGTCGGCCGGGGAGCTGTTTTTT.

V gene TRBV9 combines with J gene TRBJ2-7, with D unresolved. There are 14 residues in the CDR3. Trimming removed 0 bases from V and 3 bases from J, with 10 bases in between. CDR1 is SGDLS, CDR2 YYNGEE, per germline. CDR3 protein: CASSVEGGYYEQYF. In DNA form, the CDR3 reads TGTGCCAGCAGCGTAGAGGGTGGGTACTACGAGCAGTACTTC.

The rearrangement joins TRBV14 to TRBJ2-2, with 7 bases lining up with TRBD2. The length of the CDR3 is 16 residues. Germline V lookup: CDR1 SGHDN, CDR2 FVKESK. With V trimmed by 3 bases and J by 4 bases, 8 bases remained unmatched. This CDR3 is CASSQQSGITTGELFF. As DNA, the CDR3 is TGTGCCAGCAGCCAGCAAAGCGGGATCACCACCGGGGAGCTGTTTTTT. Full variable domain (outside the CDR3, taken from reference TRBV14 and TRBJ2-2): EAGVTQFPSHSVIEKGQTVTLRCDPISGHDNLYWYRRVMGKEIKFLLHFVKESKQDESGMPNNRFLAERTGGTYSTLKVQPAELEDSGVYFCASSQQSGITTGELFFGEGSRLTVL.

The V and J genes are TRBV19 and TRBJ1-2; D is perhaps TRBD1 (5 bases). The germline V gene has CDR1 LNHDA and CDR2 SQIVND (reference sequence). This CDR3 spans 12 amino acids. Trimming took off 7 bases at V and 7 bases at J, with 13 bases between the two ends. The CDR3 reads CASNMGGLGYTF. In DNA, the CDR3 is TGTGCCAGTAACATGGGGGGACTTGGCTACACCTTC.